This T cell receptor (beta chain) was sequenced in a study of T cell clones after liver transplantation. Across the study: Post-transplant blood was tracked for graft-donor-reactive T cell clones identified in a pre-transplant mixed lymphocyte reaction. Tolerant meant at least one year fully off immunosuppression without liver enzymes above twice normal. Study-wide results and limits: Compared with third party-reactive sequences, donor-reactive ones declined more, independent of withdrawal success. These preliminary findings come from unstandardized post-transplant sampling times.

The V end was cut by 1 base, the J end by 7 bases, with 10 bases between. Germline V lookup: CDR1 SGHTA, CDR2 FQGNSA. The length of the CDR3 is 13 residues. Details on this clone: Its antigen is unidentified.

Method: immunoSEQ multiplex PCR; TCRdb's copy keeps in-frame clones and lacks some. Of 85,000 to 110,000 clones in the sample, around four fifths were seen once. The specimen comprised CD4+ T cells from blood, sampled approximately 43 months after liver transplant. This clonotype originated in a human patient who received a liver transplant. Some T cells may arise from the graft donor. This chain connects TRBV7-2 to TRBJ1-2; D not certain. CDR3 protein: CASSLGQAGGYTF. DNA of the CDR3: TGTGCCAGCAGCTTAGGCCAGGCGGGTGGCTACACCTTC.